These T cell receptor beta chains were read from a single sample in a study of patients and donors after allogeneic stem cell transplantation. From the RT-PCR reads, TCRdb called clonotypes with MiXCR, one entry per CDR3 protein. The sample yields approximately 150,000 distinct CDR3 sequences, about 24% seen once. The sample taken for sequencing was blood, either unsorted or a sorted T cell fraction (not recorded which). Receptors originate from a human donor who was either an allogeneic HSCT recipient or a stem cell or donor lymphocyte infusion donor (not recorded which). It is not recorded whose cells these are; they may come from a transplant donor. Both conserved end residues are part of each CDR3. D genes are given only for firm matches. Size is stated for part of the rows, as once, few or many counts, or as a class when the clone is expanded.

j_call	v_call	d_call	clone_size	cdr3_aa	cdr3_nt
TRBJ2-3	TRBV7-2	NA	NA	CASSARVSTDTQYF	TGTGCCAGCAGCGCCAGGGTTTCCACAGATACGCAGTATTTT
TRBJ1-2	TRBV29-1	TRBD1	NA	CSVLRDRDGYTF	TGCAGCGTCCTAAGGGACAGGGACGGCTACACCTTC
TRBJ2-7	TRBV12-3/TRBV12-4	NA	few	CASSLEGGRYEQYF	TGTGCCAGCAGTTTAGAAGGGGGGCGATACGAGCAGTACTTC
TRBJ1-1	TRBV20-1	TRBD1	few	CSAAGGANTEAFF	TGCAGTGCTGCAGGGGGCGCGAACACTGAAGCTTTCTTT
TRBJ1-4	TRBV5-1	NA	NA	CASSPSEGATNEKLFF	TGCGCCAGCAGCCCCTCGGAGGGGGCAACTAATGAAAAACTGTTTTTT
TRBJ2-7	TRBV20-1	TRBD1	few	CSASQGADYEQYF	TGCAGTGCTAGTCAGGGGGCGGACTACGAGCAGTACTTC
TRBJ2-7	TRBV29-1	NA	NA	CSVEEFYEQYF	TGCAGCGTTGAGGAGTTCTACGAGCAGTACTTC
TRBJ1-1	TRBV12-3/TRBV12-4	NA	few	CASSPGVGTNTEAFF	TGTGCCAGCAGCCCCGGGGTGGGGACGAACACTGAAGCTTTCTTT
TRBJ2-1	TRBV12-3/TRBV12-4	NA	NA	CASSLGQSYNEQFF	TGTGCCAGCAGTTTAGGTCAGTCCTACAATGAGCAGTTCTTC
TRBJ1-6	TRBV7-9	NA	few	CASSLGLGLHF	TGTGCCAGCAGCTTAGGCCTGGGACTCCACTTT
TRBJ2-7	TRBV28	TRBD1	NA	CASIVDRGAYEQYF	TGTGCCAGCATCGTGGACAGGGGTGCCTACGAGCAGTACTTC
TRBJ1-5	TRBV12-3/TRBV12-4	NA	NA	CASSEGFLYQPQHF	TGTGCCAGTTCCGAGGGTTTCCTCTATCAGCCCCAGCATTTT
TRBJ1-2	TRBV29-1	NA	few	CSALTGSGYTF	TGCAGCGCCTTGACAGGATCCGGCTACACCTTC
TRBJ1-5	TRBV20-1	NA	NA	CSASTWQGTSGNQPQHF	TGCAGTGCTAGTACATGGCAGGGGACGTCTGGCAATCAGCCCCAGCATTTT
TRBJ1-3	TRBV20-1	NA	many	CSAREADWSSGNTIYF	TGCAGTGCTAGAGAGGCTGACTGGAGCTCTGGAAACACCATATATTTT
TRBJ2-7	TRBV6-1	NA	NA	CASLSMAYEQYF	TGTGCCAGTTTAAGCATGGCCTACGAGCAGTACTTC
TRBJ1-2	TRBV14	NA	NA	CASSHDAEDYGYTF	TGTGCCAGCAGCCACGACGCGGAGGACTATGGCTACACCTTC
TRBJ2-2	TRBV7-9	NA	few	CASTLSRMYGELFF	TGTGCCAGCACCCTCTCGCGGATGTACGGGGAGCTGTTTTTT
TRBJ1-2	TRBV11-3	NA	NA	CASSPTFYRGYTF	TGTGCCAGCAGCCCGACTTTCTATAGGGGCTACACCTTC
TRBJ1-1	TRBV6-1	TRBD1	few	CASSGTGGAEAFF	TGTGCCAGCAGCGGGACAGGGGGGGCTGAAGCTTTCTTT
TRBJ2-3	TRBV24-1	NA	NA	CATSEVSGADTQYF	TGTGCCACCAGTGAGGTGTCCGGCGCAGATACGCAGTATTTT
TRBJ2-2	TRBV20-1	NA	few	CSANAENTGELFF	TGCAGTGCTAACGCGGAGAACACCGGGGAGCTGTTTTTT
TRBJ1-1	TRBV20-1	NA	NA	CSAAPSPGAEAFF	TGCAGTGCCGCTCCTTCACCGGGCGCTGAAGCTTTCTTT
TRBJ2-7	TRBV4-1	NA	few	CASRPGIYEQYF	TGCGCCAGTAGACCCGGGATCTACGAGCAGTACTTC
TRBJ2-6	TRBV5-5	NA	NA	CASTGTLGSGANVLTF	TGTGCCAGCACAGGGACTCTTGGCTCTGGGGCCAACGTCCTGACTTTC
TRBJ1-6	TRBV20-1	NA	NA	CSAEDRNNSPLHF	TGCAGTGCCGAAGACAGAAATAATTCACCCCTCCACTTT
TRBJ2-3	TRBV12-3/TRBV12-4	NA	NA	CASSLLRTTSTDTQYF	TGTGCCAGCAGTTTGTTGAGGACAACTAGCACAGATACGCAGTATTTT
TRBJ2-7	TRBV27	NA	NA	CASSISGVYSYEQYF	TGTGCCAGCAGCATTTCGGGGGTTTACTCCTACGAGCAGTACTTC
TRBJ2-7	TRBV25-1	TRBD2	NA	CASSESKRGTYEQYF	TGTGCCAGCAGTGAATCAAAGCGGGGAACATACGAGCAGTACTTC
TRBJ1-1	TRBV4-3	NA	few	CASSQDFMLGVSTEAFF	TGCGCCAGCAGCCAAGATTTTATGCTAGGGGTGAGCACTGAAGCTTTCTTT
TRBJ2-3	TRBV7-2	NA	few	CASSFFPTKSTDTQYF	TGTGCCAGCAGTTTTTTCCCGACCAAGAGCACAGATACGCAGTATTTT
TRBJ1-3	TRBV20-1	NA	many	CSAREPAASGNTIYF	TGCAGTGCTAGAGAGCCAGCGGCGAGCGGAAACACCATATATTTT
TRBJ2-3	TRBV20-1	NA	few	CSVGITDTQYF	TGCAGTGTAGGGATCACAGATACGCAGTATTTT
TRBJ1-1	TRBV12-3/TRBV12-4	NA	few	CASSIHENTEAFF	TGTGCCAGCAGTATCCACGAGAACACTGAAGCTTTCTTT
TRBJ2-2	TRBV18	TRBD1	few	CASSPPRDREPTGELFF	TGTGCCAGCTCACCACCAAGGGACAGGGAACCAACCGGGGAGCTGTTTTTT
TRBJ1-2	TRBV6-5	NA	many	CASSETVYYGYTF	TGTGCCAGCAGCGAGACGGTTTACTATGGCTACACCTTC
TRBJ1-1	TRBV2	NA	few	CASSASAGAFEAFF	TGTGCCAGCAGTGCCTCCGCGGGGGCTTTTGAAGCTTTCTTT
TRBJ2-1	TRBV12-3/TRBV12-4	TRBD2	NA	CASSPPSGTSGRQEFF	TGTGCCAGCAGTCCCCCATCCGGGACTAGCGGGAGGCAGGAGTTCTTC
TRBJ2-5	TRBV10-3	NA	NA	CATKGGNETQYF	TGTGCCACCAAAGGGGGGAATGAGACCCAGTACTTC
TRBJ2-7	TRBV20-1	TRBD2	NA	CSASLAGTYEQYF	TGCAGTGCCTCACTAGCGGGAACCTACGAGCAGTACTTC
TRBJ1-5	TRBV6-2/TRBV6-3	TRBD1	few	CASTLRGLGQPQHF	TGTGCCAGCACTTTGAGGGGGCTAGGTCAGCCCCAGCATTTT